This passage covers 4 T cell receptor beta chains from one sample sequenced in a study of tumor and adjacent non-tumor tissue in lung cancer. The library came from three nested PCR rounds adapted from ARM-PCR protocols. TCRdb redid the calling of the multiplex PCR reads with MiXCR, one entry per CDR3 protein. Here the sample spans 65,000 to 70,000 distinct CDR3 sequences, around 60% being singletons. RNA was extracted from bulk tissue without any cell sorting. What was sequenced was lung tumor tissue. The origin of the receptors is a man between 45 and 60 years old with non-small cell lung cancer.

V gene TRBV29-1 combines with J gene TRBJ1-2; D might be TRBD1 (5 bases). CDR3 length: 14 amino acids. Trimming took off 2 bases at V and 7 bases at J, with 17 bases between the two ends. CDR1 is SQVTM and CDR2 is ANQGSEA in the germline V gene. CDR3 region: CSVESRGGSSGYTF. DNA for the CDR3: TGCAGCGTTGAAAGCCGGGGGGGATCCAGTGGCTACACCTTC.

In regard to this clonotype: A much larger clone lies one base from this, so it may be a read error. This chain uses TRBV6-6 with TRBJ2-7; the match to TRBD2 covers 11 bases. The germline V gene encodes CDR1 MNHNY and CDR2 SVGAGI (reference sequence). This CDR3 has 14 residues. The CDR3 sequence is CTSTIAGGAYEQYF. As DNA, the CDR3 is TGTACCAGCACAATAGCGGGAGGGGCCTACGAGCAGTACTTC.

This clonotype was recorded a few times. This may be a read error, as it is one base from a much larger clone. Lacking the conserved final phenylalanine or tryptophan, this CDR3 likely reflects a read error. The DNA is left out, because the CDR3 cannot be placed on it with certainty; the CDR3 is given as TCRdb lists it. The chain employs TRBV28 and TRBJ2-7; the table's D call TRBD2 went unverified against the DNA. The length of the CDR3 is 13 amino acids, counting both ends. CDR1 MDHEN and CDR2 SYDVKM come from the germline V gene. CDR3 amino acids: CASSFGTGGRISL.

Points on this clonotype: Germline and junction disagree at one end, which may indicate a read error. The V gene is TRBV11-1, the J gene TRBJ1-1; the match to TRBD1 covers 7 bases. The CDR3 has 13 amino acids. Germline-derived CDR1 and CDR2 are SGHAT and FQDESV (reference sequence). The CDR3 reads CTSSPRTGDEAFF. In DNA form, the CDR3 reads TGTACCAGCAGCCCCAGAACAGGGGATGAAGCTTTCTTT. The entire variable domain, with the rest obtained from reference TRBV11-1 and TRBJ1-1, is as follows: EAEVAQSPRYKITEKSQAVAFWCDPISGHATLYWYRQILGQGPELLVQFQDESVVDDSQLPKDRFSAERLKGVDSTLKIQPAELGDSAMYLCTSSPRTGDEAFFGQGTRLTVV.